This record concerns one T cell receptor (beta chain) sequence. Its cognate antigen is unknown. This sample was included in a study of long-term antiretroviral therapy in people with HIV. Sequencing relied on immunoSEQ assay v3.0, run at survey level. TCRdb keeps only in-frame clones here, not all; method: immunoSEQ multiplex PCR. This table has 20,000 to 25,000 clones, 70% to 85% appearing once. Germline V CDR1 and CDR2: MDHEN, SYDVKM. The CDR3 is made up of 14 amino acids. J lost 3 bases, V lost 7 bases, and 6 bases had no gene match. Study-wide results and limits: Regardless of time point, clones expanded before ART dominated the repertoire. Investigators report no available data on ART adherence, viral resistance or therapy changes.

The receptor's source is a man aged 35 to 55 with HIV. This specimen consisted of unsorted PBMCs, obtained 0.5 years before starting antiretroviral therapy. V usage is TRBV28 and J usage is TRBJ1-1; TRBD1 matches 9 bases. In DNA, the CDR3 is TGTGCCAGCACCCCCGACAGGGGGTACACTGAAGCTTTCTTT. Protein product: CASTPDRGYTEAFF.